Below are 22 T cell receptor beta chains sequenced from a single sample in a study of cytomegalovirus exposure and HLA in healthy donors. With 60 Vbeta and 13 Jbeta primers, the PCR was carried out. TCRdb keeps only in-frame clones here, not all; method: immunoSEQ multiplex PCR. The sample carries approximately 150,000 clones, 82% recorded once. Sequences were obtained from PBMCs. These receptors were obtained from a woman aged 40 to 50 in good health and CMV-seronegative.

Only one count was recorded for this clone. The V call is TRBV6-5, the J call TRBJ2-7; tentatively, D is TRBD1 (6 bases). This CDR3 spans 14 amino acids. Germline V gives CDR1 MNHEY, CDR2 SVGAGI. Trimming left V 8 bases short and J 9 bases short, with 23 bases between. In DNA, the CDR3 is TGTGCCAGCGGGCCTCCGGGACATCCTATCGTGCAGTACTTC. This encodes CASGPPGHPIVQYF.

A few counts support this clone. The chain employs TRBV11-2 and TRBJ2-5; a weak D match, TRBD1 (6 bases). CDR3 length equals 13 residues. V was trimmed by 5 bases and J by 5 bases, leaving 12 bases between them. Germline lookup yields CDR1 SGHAT and CDR2 FQNNGV. This chain's CDR3 is CASSPDRLETQYF. CDR3 sequence (DNA): TGTGCCAGCAGCCCCGACAGGTTGGAGACCCAGTACTTC.

The chain employs TRBV5-1 and TRBJ2-2, with 8 bases that match TRBD2. Germline CDR1 SGHRS, CDR2 YFSETQ. The CDR3 spans 16 residues. The V and J ends lost 4 bases and 4 bases, in that order; junction bases with no gene match: 9. DNA for the CDR3: TGCGCCAGCAGCCCCTCCGGGACTAGGGGCACCGGGGAGCTGTTTTTT. This encodes CASSPSGTRGTGELFF.

The genes are TRBV6-6 and TRBJ2-3; 9 nucleotides line up with TRBD2. This CDR3 has 16 amino acids. J was trimmed by 1 base and V by 5 bases; bases with no gene match: 7. Germline V gene data show CDR1 as MNHNY and CDR2 as SVGAGI (reference sequence). CDR3 amino acids: CASSLGLAPRTDTQYF. CDR3 bases: TGTGCCAGCAGTCTTGGACTAGCGCCTCGCACAGATACGCAGTATTTT.

This clone was observed a single time. This sequence joins TRBV5-6 and TRBJ2-4; TRBD2 matches at 9 bases. Per the germline V gene, CDR1 is SGHDT and CDR2 is YYEEEE. V lost 4 bases, J lost 8 bases, and 7 bases stayed unmatched. The CDR3 has 14 amino acids. CDR3: CASSHGGGADIQYF. In nucleotides, the CDR3 is TGTGCCAGCAGCCATGGCGGGGGGGCGGACATTCAGTACTTC.

The rearrangement joins TRBV7-9 to TRBJ2-1; TRBD2 matches 9 bases. The CDR3 consists of 16 residues. The germline CDR1 and CDR2 sequences are SEHNR and FQNEAQ (reference sequence). The V gene end was trimmed by 4 bases and the J gene end by 8 bases; junction bases not matched to a gene: 12. DNA of the CDR3: TGTGCCAGCAGCTCCTGGGCGGGAGGGCCTCGGGATGAGCAGTTCTTC. It yields the protein CASSSWAGGPRDEQFF.

The V and J genes are TRBV7-2 and TRBJ2-1; D possibly corresponds to TRBD2 (6 bases). Trimming took 4 bases from V and 4 from J, leaving 14 bases between them. The CDR3 totals 15 residues. Germline V gene lookup returns CDR1 SGHTA and CDR2 FQGNSA. CDR3 amino acids: CASSSLGLDYNEQFF. The CDR3 DNA sequence: TGTGCCAGCAGCTCTCTGGGACTCGATTACAATGAGCAGTTCTTC.

The genes are TRBV5-1 and TRBJ1-4; tentatively, D is TRBD1 (5 bases). Germline lookup yields CDR1 SGHRS and CDR2 YFSETQ. The CDR3 is 14 amino acids. V was trimmed by 1 base and J by 8 bases, leaving 12 bases between them. The CDR3 here is CASSLLRGGEKLFF. CDR3 DNA sequence: TGCGCCAGCAGCTTGTTAAGGGGAGGAGAAAAACTGTTTTTT.

The J gene is TRBJ2-6, the V gene TRBV6-4; the D gene is possibly TRBD2 (6 bases). CDR1 and CDR2 from the germline V gene are MRHNA and SNTAGT. Trimming cost V 0 bases and J 2 bases, with 14 bases left between them. The CDR3 consists of 18 residues. For the CDR3, the DNA is TGTGCCAGCAGTGACTCATTTTTCGGGGGACCTGGGGCCAACGTCCTGACTTTC. Residues: CASSDSFFGGPGANVLTF.

This clone was seen a handful of times. This sequence joins TRBV18 and TRBJ1-4, with TRBD1 identical over 7 bases. With 0 bases clipped from V and 7 bases from J, the junction kept 8 bases outside the gene matches. CDR1 KGHSH and CDR2 LQKENI come from the germline V gene. This CDR3 spans 16 amino acids. The DNA for the CDR3 is TGTGCCAGCTCACCACCGGTAGCGGGACAGACTGAAAAACTGTTTTTT. Translation gives CASSPPVAGQTEKLFF.

The chain couples TRBV5-1 to TRBJ1-2; D unresolved. Germline-derived CDR1 and CDR2 are SGHRS and YFSETQ. The length of the CDR3 is 15 residues. V lost 3 bases to trimming and J lost 4 bases, with 16 bases between them. CDR3 sequence: CASSSGGSVFYGYTF. The CDR3 DNA reads as TGCGCCAGCAGCTCGGGAGGCAGCGTCTTCTATGGCTACACCTTC. The full variable domain, with the rest looked up from reference TRBV5-1 and TRBJ1-2, is KAGVTQTPRYLIKTRGQQVTLSCSPISGHRSVSWYQQTPGQGLQFLFEYFSETQRNKGNFPGRFSGRQFSNSRSEMNVSTLELGDSALYLCASSSGGSVFYGYTFGSGTRLTVV.

About this clone: The sample carries other DNA sequences with the same CDR3. The chain uses TRBV6-5 and TRBJ1-2; D unclear. The CDR3 is 13 amino acids. The germline V gene encodes CDR1 MNHEY and CDR2 SVGAGI. Trimming pared 0 bases from V and 5 bases from J, leaving 7 bases between. CDR3 region: CASSYSEAYGYTF. The CDR3 nucleotides read TGTGCCAGCAGTTACTCCGAGGCATATGGCTACACCTTC.

The chain combines TRBV7-8 with TRBJ2-2, with D possibly being TRBD2 (6 bases). Germline-derived CDR1 and CDR2 are SGHVS and FQNEAQ. Trimming cost V 5 bases and J 4 bases, with 11 bases left between them. The CDR3 sequence is 14 residues long. CDR3 in DNA: TGTGCCAGCAGCCCGACTAGGGGCACCGGGGAGCTGTTTTTT. This codes for CASSPTRGTGELFF.

This clone was detected a few times. At the DNA level, this CDR3 is encoded by other sequences in the same sample as well. The V and J genes are TRBV28 and TRBJ2-7; TRBD1 agrees at 8 bases. CDR1 is MDHEN and CDR2 is SYDVKM in the germline V gene. V lost 6 bases, J lost 2 bases, and 0 bases stayed unmatched. This CDR3 is 12 amino acids long. The chain's CDR3 is CASRQGAYEQYF. The DNA for the CDR3 is TGTGCCAGCAGACAGGGGGCCTACGAGCAGTACTTC.

The rearrangement links TRBV5-4 to TRBJ2-1; 10 bases match TRBD2. Trimming cost V 4 bases and J 1 base; bases outside gene matches: 5. The CDR3 is made up of 16 amino acids. CDR1 is SGHNT and CDR2 is YYREEE in the germline V gene (reference sequence). CDR3 sequence: CASSKGLAPSYNEQFF. Written as DNA, the CDR3 is TGTGCCAGCAGCAAGGGACTAGCGCCATCCTACAATGAGCAGTTCTTC.

This chain joins TRBV11-2 and TRBJ2-5, with D maybe TRBD1 (5 bases). The CDR3 is 13 residues long. V was pared by 6 bases and J by 3 bases, with 11 bases between. The V gene's germline CDR1 is SGHAT and CDR2 FQNNGV. CDR3 in amino acids: CASRGIGEETQYF. In DNA, the CDR3 is TGTGCCAGCAGGGGGATAGGGGAAGAGACCCAGTACTTC.

This rearrangement joins TRBV19 to TRBJ2-7; a weak D match, TRBD2 (5 bases). V was cut by 7 bases and J by 3 bases, with 13 bases left in between. CDR1 and CDR2 from the germline V gene are LNHDA and SQIVND (reference sequence). The CDR3 runs 13 residues. Here the CDR3 reads CASMRPGSYEQYF. CDR3 DNA: TGTGCCAGTATGAGGCCTGGGAGCTACGAGCAGTACTTC.

This clone was picked up a small number of times. The V and J genes are TRBV7-2 and TRBJ2-7, with D uncertain. The CDR3 is made up of 16 amino acids. Germline CDR1 and CDR2: SGHTA and FQGNSA. Between the trimmed V and J ends, which lost 1 base and 4 bases, there was a span of 17 bases. For the CDR3, the DNA is TGTGCCAGCAGCTTAGTTTTGGATAGCCCGGCATACGAGCAGTACTTC. Residues: CASSLVLDSPAYEQYF.

The chain links TRBV9 to TRBJ2-7; 9 bases fit TRBD2. The germline gives CDR1 SGDLS, CDR2 YYNGEE. The ends lost 4 bases at V and 0 bases at J; junction bases unmatched: 5. The CDR3 is made up of 15 amino acids. DNA of the CDR3: TGTGCCAGCAGCCGAAGCGGGGGGAGCTCCTACGAGCAGTACTTC. It is translated as CASSRSGGSSYEQYF. Filled out from reference TRBV9 and TRBJ2-7, the complete variable domain reads DSGVTQTPKHLITATGQRVTLRCSPRSGDLSVYWYQQSLDQGLQFLIQYYNGEERAKGNILERFSAQQFPDLHSELNLSSLELGDSALYFCASSRSGGSSYEQYFGPGTRLTVT.

CDR3 sequence reads: CASSFAAYEQYF. The DNA for the CDR3 is TGTGCCAGCAGCTTCGCAGCCTACGAGCAGTACTTC. The V and J genes are TRBV7-7 and TRBJ2-7; D unresolved. CDR3 length: 12 residues. CDR1 is SSHAT and CDR2 is FNYEAQ in the germline V gene (reference sequence). The V end was cut by 3 bases, the J end by 2 bases, with 5 bases between.

This chain links TRBV28 with TRBJ1-2; TRBD1 matches at 8 bases. CDR3 size: 16 residues. V was pared by 2 bases and J by 1 base, with 6 bases of the junction left unmatched. Germline V lookup: CDR1 MDHEN, CDR2 SYDVKM. This CDR3 is CASSLLGQDLNYGYTF. CDR3 sequence (DNA): TGTGCCAGCAGTTTACTGGGACAGGACCTTAACTATGGCTACACCTTC.

CDR3 loop: CASSQVWGGVMNTEAFF. The CDR3 nucleotides are TGCGCCAGCAGCCAAGTTTGGGGGGGGGTGATGAACACTGAAGCTTTCTTT. J is TRBJ1-1 and V is TRBV4-3; maybe TRBD1 (5 bases). The V end lost 1 base, the J end lost 0 bases, and 15 bases lay between the germline ends. Germline values: CDR1 LGHNA, CDR2 YSLEER. This CDR3 region has 17 residues.